These 26 T cell receptor beta chains originate from one sample sequenced in a study of blood T cell repertoires in COVID-19. TCRdb keeps only in-frame clones here, not all; method: immunoSEQ multiplex PCR. The sample has 81,000 or so clones, about 82% seen once. The sequenced material came from peripheral blood. These TCRs come from a man aged 50 to 60 with COVID-19, enrolled during active disease.

The rearrangement uses TRBV20-1 and TRBJ2-2, with 7 positions matching TRBD2. The trim removed 3 bases at V and 5 bases at J, leaving 3 bases unmatched. Germline CDR1 is DFQATT and CDR2 is SNEGSKA (reference sequence). The CDR3 has 13 residues. CDR3 sequence reads: CSASLRETGELFF. CDR3 in DNA: TGCAGTGCTAGTTTGCGGGAGACCGGGGAGCTGTTTTTT.

The chain has TRBV3-1 (or the pseudogene TRBV3-2) and TRBJ1-1; D gene uncertain. The CDR3 has 13 amino acids. Trimming took off 3 bases at V and 11 bases at J, with 16 bases between the two ends. CDR1 is LGHDT, CDR2 YNNKEL, per germline (reference sequence). This CDR3 reads CASSHRHERFAFF. In DNA, the CDR3 is TGTGCCAGCAGCCATAGACACGAGAGATTCGCTTTCTTT.

A single count supports this clone. CDR3 sequence (DNA): TGTGCCAGCAGCCTACTAGCGGGAGGAGGGGAGCAGTACTTC. Protein product: CASSLLAGGGEQYF. The chain joins TRBV14 to TRBJ2-7, with TRBD2 matching 12 bases. CDR1 and CDR2 from the germline V gene are SGHDN and FVKESK. V trimming: 4 bases; J trimming: 7 bases; junction bases outside the gene matches: 5. The CDR3 loop spans 14 amino acids.

The J gene is TRBJ2-5, the V gene TRBV9; 7 bases line up with TRBD2. CDR3 length: 14 amino acids. Germline V gene lookup returns CDR1 SGDLS and CDR2 YYNGEE. Losses at the gene ends were 2 bases for V and 4 bases for J; bases not matched to a gene: 5. Written as DNA, the CDR3 is TGTGCCAGCAGCGTCGGCCCTAGCGGAGAGACCCAGTACTTC. Protein sequence: CASSVGPSGETQYF.

The V call is TRBV5-6, the J call TRBJ1-1; D ambiguous. The CDR3 has 16 residues. The ends were cut back, 5 bases at V and 1 base at J, with 18 bases in the middle. Germline assignment: CDR1 SGHDT and CDR2 YYEEEE. The CDR3 spells CASRSGNPWGNTEAFF. The CDR3 region has the DNA TGTGCCAGCAGATCCGGGAACCCCTGGGGGAACACTGAAGCTTTCTTT.

The V and J genes are TRBV29-1 and TRBJ2-2; no firm D call. Per the germline V gene, CDR1 is SQVTM and CDR2 is ANQGSEA. V dropped 1 base and J dropped 5 bases, with 20 bases sitting between them. The CDR3 runs 17 residues. CDR3 amino acids: CSVEAFTWSSGTGELFF. The CDR3 nucleotides read TGCAGCGTTGAAGCCTTTACGTGGAGCAGTGGGACCGGGGAGCTGTTTTTT.

The gene calls are TRBV28 and TRBJ2-5; TRBD1 matches at 9 bases. Germline V gene data show CDR1 as MDHEN and CDR2 as SYDVKM. The length of the CDR3 is 16 residues. V was clipped by 4 bases and J by 5 bases; unmatched bases: 11. CDR3 coding DNA: TGTGCCAGCAGTTCTCCGGACAGGGGCCTAGGGGAGACCCAGTACTTC. It is translated as CASSSPDRGLGETQYF.

The chain uses TRBV28 and TRBJ2-3, with a weak D call TRBD2 (6 bases). This CDR3 has 15 amino acids. With 6 bases removed from V and 2 bases from J, the gap between germline ends came to 15 bases. CDR1 and CDR2 (germline): MDHEN, SYDVKM. The CDR3 DNA sequence: TGTGCCAGCAGCGTCACGGGGGTTCTCACAGATACGCAGTATTTT. Encoded protein: CASSVTGVLTDTQYF.

The table lists this clone with a count of one. The chain uses TRBV7-2 and TRBJ1-5, with D maybe TRBD1 (5 bases). Germline V lookup: CDR1 SGHTA, CDR2 FQGNSA. Deletions cut 4 bases from V and 4 bases from J, with 14 bases between. The CDR3 consists of 15 residues. CDR3 loop: CASSSQRGGNQPQHF. DNA of the CDR3: TGTGCCAGCAGCTCGCAGCGGGGGGGGAATCAGCCCCAGCATTTT.

The V call is TRBV6-5, the J call TRBJ1-2, with D hard to call. V was cut by 7 bases and J by 4 bases, with 7 bases left in between. The CDR3 has 11 amino acids. Germline loops: CDR1 MNHEY, CDR2 SVGAGI. CDR3 loop: CASTAGYGYTF. DNA for the CDR3: TGTGCCAGCACGGCAGGCTATGGCTACACCTTC.

The V and J genes are TRBV2 and TRBJ1-5, with TRBD1 matching 9 bases. V lost 6 bases to trimming and J lost 6 bases; unmatched junction nucleotides: 9. This CDR3 region has 15 residues. Looked up from germline, CDR1 is SNHLY and CDR2 is FYNNEI. CDR3 bases: TGTGCCAGCAGGGGGGGGACAGGGACAAGTCAGCCCCAGCATTTT. The encoded protein is CASRGGTGTSQPQHF.

The J gene is TRBJ2-5, the V gene TRBV30, with unresolved D. Deletions cut 2 bases from V and 5 bases from J, with 12 bases between. The CDR3 is 13 amino acids. CDR1 and CDR2 from the germline V gene are GTSNPN and SVGIG (reference sequence). The CDR3 sequence: CAWSTRKRETQYF. The CDR3 DNA follows: TGTGCCTGGAGTACGAGGAAGAGGGAGACCCAGTACTTC. The whole variable domain, remainder taken from reference TRBV30 and TRBJ2-5, is SQTIHQWPATLVQPVGSPLSLECTVEGTSNPNLYWYRQAAGRGLQLLFYSVGIGQISSEVPQNLSASRPQDRQFILSSKKLLLSDSGFYLCAWSTRKRETQYFGPGTRLLVL.

V is TRBV19 and J is TRBJ2-1; tentative D call: TRBD2 (5 bases). Germline V gene data show CDR1 as LNHDA and CDR2 as SQIVND (reference sequence). The CDR3 is 11 amino acids. Trimming took 5 bases from V and 8 from J, leaving 7 bases between them. This chain's CDR3 is CASSGGHEQFF. The CDR3 nucleotides are TGTGCCAGTAGTGGAGGTCATGAGCAGTTCTTC.

The chain recombines TRBV15 with TRBJ1-1, with 7 bases identical to TRBD1. The CDR3 loop spans 15 amino acids. Germline values: CDR1 LNHNV, CDR2 YYDKDF (reference sequence). The trim removed 0 bases at V and 4 bases at J, leaving 5 bases unmatched. The CDR3 region is CATSRDLQGGTEAFF. The CDR3 nucleotides are TGTGCCACCAGCAGAGATCTCCAGGGGGGCACTGAAGCTTTCTTT.

The chain has TRBV5-1 and TRBJ1-6; D possibly corresponds to TRBD1 (5 bases). The CDR3 contains 15 residues. Deletions cut 0 bases from V and 6 bases from J, with 10 bases between. Germline V gene lookup returns CDR1 SGHRS and CDR2 YFSETQ. The CDR3: CASSLAATANSPLHF. DNA for the CDR3: TGCGCCAGCAGCTTGGCGGCGACAGCTAATTCACCCCTCCACTTT. The full variable domain, rest sourced from reference TRBV5-1 and TRBJ1-6, is KAGVTQTPRYLIKTRGQQVTLSCSPISGHRSVSWYQQTPGQGLQFLFEYFSETQRNKGNFPGRFSGRQFSNSRSEMNVSTLELGDSALYLCASSLAATANSPLHFGNGTRLTVT.

This chain links TRBV30 with TRBJ2-3; D is possibly TRBD2 (7 bases). Germline CDR1 reads GTSNPN; CDR2 reads SVGIG (reference sequence). Between the trimmed V and J ends, which lost 0 bases and 1 base, there was a span of 8 bases. This CDR3 contains 14 residues. This chain's CDR3 is CAWSVGGGTDTQYF. CDR3 nucleotides: TGTGCCTGGAGTGTAGGGGGGGGCACAGATACGCAGTATTTT.

This clone was seen once. The chain recombines TRBV18 with TRBJ1-4, with D tentatively TRBD1 (5 bases). Trimming removed 3 bases from V and 3 bases from J, with 11 bases in between. The V gene's germline CDR1 is KGHSH and CDR2 LQKENI. The CDR3 totals 15 residues. The CDR3 DNA sequence: TGTGCCAGCTCACCGAACGGGGGTTCTAATGAAAAACTGTTTTTT. Residues: CASSPNGGSNEKLFF.

V usage is TRBV28 and J usage is TRBJ1-1, with D possibly TRBD1 on 6 matching bases. CDR1 is MDHEN, CDR2 SYDVKM, per germline. The CDR3 sequence is 18 residues long. Trimming removed 1 base from V and 2 bases from J, with 20 bases in between. The CDR3 is CASSLSFSAVGGNTEAFF. DNA for the CDR3: TGTGCCAGCAGTTTATCATTTTCGGCAGTAGGGGGAAACACTGAAGCTTTCTTT.

This chain links TRBV6-2 or TRBV6-3 with TRBJ1-2, with unresolved D. The CDR3 length is 12 residues. Germline lookup yields CDR1 MNHEY and CDR2 SVGEGT. V was shortened by 6 bases and J by 5 bases, with 10 bases between the two germline ends. The DNA for the CDR3 is TGTGCCAGCAGCTCCATGCGGTATGGCTACACCTTC. It translates to CASSSMRYGYTF.

This rearrangement joins TRBV2 to TRBJ2-1; possibly TRBD2 for D (6 bases). With 7 bases removed from V and 4 bases from J, the gap between germline ends came to 17 bases. Germline values: CDR1 SNHLY, CDR2 FYNNEI. This CDR3 contains 15 residues. CDR3: CASTPSEGIYNEQFF. Written as DNA, the CDR3 is TGTGCCAGCACCCCTAGCGAAGGCATTTACAATGAGCAGTTCTTC.

In this sample, this clone turned up once. The V gene is TRBV6-6, the J gene TRBJ2-7, with D tentatively TRBD2 (6 bases). The CDR3 totals 19 residues. V shed 5 bases and J shed 0 bases, with 26 bases lying between them. Germline-derived CDR1 and CDR2 are MNHNY and SVGAGI (reference sequence). CDR3 residues: CASSPIAPFTGLHSYEQYF. The CDR3 bases are TGTGCCAGCAGTCCCATTGCCCCCTTCACGGGACTCCACTCCTACGAGCAGTACTTC.

CDR3 nucleotide sequence: TGTGCCAGTATTCGACAGGCCAACACCGGGGAGCTGTTTTTT. Its protein is CASIRQANTGELFF. This chain links TRBV19 with TRBJ2-2; tentatively, D is TRBD1 (6 bases). V lost 7 bases to trimming and J lost 2 bases, with 11 bases between them. The germline gives CDR1 LNHDA, CDR2 SQIVND (reference sequence). The CDR3 sequence is 14 residues long.

The rearrangement joins TRBV4-2 to TRBJ2-3; D is perhaps TRBD2 (5 bases). The CDR3 runs to 15 residues. Trimming stripped 0 bases from V and 0 bases from J, with 7 bases between. CDR1 and CDR2 (germline): LGHNA, YNFKEQ. The DNA of the CDR3 is TGTGCCAGCAGCCAAGATAGACTAAGCACAGATACGCAGTATTTT. This gives the protein CASSQDRLSTDTQYF.

The sample holds a few counts of this clone. The V and J genes are TRBV7-9 and TRBJ2-3; 10 bases align to TRBD2. Germline assignment: CDR1 SEHNR and CDR2 FQNEAQ (reference sequence). There are 15 residues in the CDR3. V lost 1 base to trimming and J lost 9 bases; unmatched junction nucleotides: 7. The CDR3: CASSLDSGRIETQYF. Written as DNA, the CDR3 is TGTGCCAGCAGCTTAGATAGCGGGAGGATTGAGACGCAGTATTTT.

This clone showed up just a few times. This rearrangement joins TRBV15 to TRBJ1-5; the D is unclear. Germline CDR1 LNHNV, CDR2 YYDKDF (reference sequence). V was cut by 4 bases and J by 10 bases, with 11 bases left in between. This CDR3 spans 12 amino acids. CDR3 region: CATSILPGPQHF. Written as DNA, the CDR3 is TGTGCCACCAGCATCCTACCCGGTCCCCAGCATTTT. The full variable domain, with the rest looked up from reference TRBV15 and TRBJ1-5, is DAMVIQNPRYQVTQFGKPVTLSCSQTLNHNVMYWYQQKSSQAPKLLFHYYDKDFNNEADTPDNFQSRRPNTSFCFLDIRSPGLGDTAMYLCATSILPGPQHFGDGTRLSIL.

The chain has TRBV5-6 and TRBJ2-7; TRBD1 agrees at 9 bases. In germline, CDR1 is SGHDT, CDR2 YYEEEE. The CDR3 totals 15 residues. V gave up 4 bases and J gave up 4 bases; unmatched junction bases: 9. For the CDR3, the DNA is TGTGCCAGCAGCGCCGGGACAGGGAGCATATACGAGCAGTACTTC. Amino acid sequence: CASSAGTGSIYEQYF.